The 18 T cell receptor beta chains below were found in one sample sequenced in a study of T cell repertoires in cytomegalovirus infection. These receptors lack a known antigen. Each CDR3 protein gets one entry after TCRdb re-called the reads with MiXCR. Of 700,000 to 850,000 distinct CDR3 sequences detected, less than 35% appear once; the ten largest clones hold approximately 13%. Specimen: cultured CD8+ T cells from PBMCs, collected from culture after CMV antigen stimulation. These receptors were obtained from a human donor in good health (CMV status not recorded). Some clones in this sample may be carry-over from other donors' samples.

Only one count was recorded for this clonotype. The chain combines TRBV14 with TRBJ2-5; D is unclear. This CDR3 spans 11 amino acids. V was trimmed by 1 base and J by 14 bases, leaving 11 bases between them. The germline CDR1 and CDR2 sequences are SGHDN and FVKESK. CDR3 coding DNA: TGTGCCAGCAGCCAAGGGTTTATCCTTTACTTC. It translates to CASSQGFILYF.

Only a few counts were recorded for this clonotype. V gene TRBV6-5 combines with J gene TRBJ2-2, with 8 bases lining up with TRBD2. CDR1 is MNHEY, CDR2 SVGAGI, per germline. The CDR3 is 16 residues long. The junction had 9 bases not matched to a gene; V was cut back by 6 bases and J by 3 bases. The CDR3, as DNA: TGTGCCAGCAGGTCCGGGGCGGGGGGCTACACCGGGGAGCTGTTTTTT. This sequence encodes CASRSGAGGYTGELFF.

This clonotype was found a few times. The genes are TRBV7-3 and TRBJ1-1; TRBD1 aligns across 11 bases. CDR1 is SGHTA and CDR2 is FQGTGA in the germline V gene. This CDR3 spans 16 amino acids. Trimming cost V 4 bases and J 3 bases; bases outside gene matches: 7. CDR3 amino acids: CASSSPKGQGDTEAFF. The CDR3 DNA sequence: TGTGCCAGCAGCTCCCCCAAGGGACAGGGGGACACTGAAGCTTTCTTT.

This clonotype was counted ten times or more. The V gene is TRBV6-2 or TRBV6-3, the J gene TRBJ2-7; perhaps TRBD1 as D (6 bases). Per the germline V gene, CDR1 is MNHEY and CDR2 is SVGEGT. The CDR3 runs to 16 residues. Trimming took off 2 bases at V and 0 bases at J, with 14 bases between the two ends. CDR3 coding DNA: TGTGCCAGCAGTTACACGAGGGGGATCAGCTCCTACGAGCAGTACGTC. It specifies CASSYTRGISSYEQYV.

This chain uses TRBV7-6 with TRBJ2-1; 8 positions match TRBD1. The CDR3 length is 16 residues. CDR1 is SGHVS, CDR2 FNYEAQ, per germline. V shed 6 bases and J 5 bases; nucleotides not matched to a gene: 12. CDR3 sequence: CASRPKRTGINNEQFF. The CDR3 DNA reads TGTGCCAGCAGACCTAAACGGACAGGGATTAACAATGAGCAGTTCTTC.

This clonotype was recorded once. Given a much more abundant clone one base away, this may be a read error. The J gene is TRBJ1-5, the V gene TRBV7-2; tentative D call: TRBD1 (5 bases). The DNA matches TRBJ2-3 better at its end, which makes the J call doubtful. Germline CDR1 and CDR2: SGHTA and FQGNSA. The CDR3 sequence is 15 residues long. CDR3 protein: CASSLGGWGNQPQYF. DNA of the CDR3: TGTGCCAGCAGCTTAGGGGGCTGGGGCAATCAGCCCCAGTATTTT.

The V call is TRBV6-6, the J call TRBJ2-3; a weak D match, TRBD2 (6 bases). Germline CDR1 reads MNHNY; CDR2 reads SVGAGI (reference sequence). The CDR3 has 13 amino acids. Between the trimmed V and J ends, which lost 11 bases and 1 base, there was a span of 13 bases. The CDR3 sequence: CALRGLGTDTQYF. CDR3 DNA sequence: TGTGCCTTGAGGGGACTGGGCACAGATACGCAGTATTTT.

The V gene is TRBV6-6, the J gene TRBJ1-5; tentative D call: TRBD1 (6 bases). CDR3 length equals 15 residues. Germline values: CDR1 MNHNY, CDR2 SVGAGI (reference sequence). Deletions cut 2 bases from V and 5 bases from J, with 13 bases between. CDR3 in amino acids: CASSYVQGFDQPQHF. CDR3 bases: TGTGCCAGCAGTTACGTACAGGGATTCGATCAGCCCCAGCATTTT.

Only a few counts were recorded for this clonotype. V gene TRBV24-1 combines with J gene TRBJ2-2, with D maybe TRBD1 (5 bases). There are 14 residues in the CDR3. Deletions cut 5 bases from V and 5 bases from J, with 11 bases between. The V gene's germline CDR1 is KGHDR and CDR2 SFDVKD. The CDR3: CATSGQGGTGELFF. The CDR3 DNA reads TGTGCCACCAGTGGTCAGGGCGGAACCGGGGAGCTGTTTTTT.

The chain has TRBV7-8 and TRBJ2-6; D may match TRBD1 or TRBD2 (5 bases each). The CDR3 is made up of 15 amino acids. The V gene's germline CDR1 is SGHVS and CDR2 FQNEAQ. With 8 bases removed from V and 0 bases from J, the gap between germline ends came to 11 bases. This chain's CDR3 is CASGVGTSGANVLTF. Here the CDR3 DNA reads TGTGCCAGCGGAGTAGGGACCTCTGGGGCCAACGTCCTGACTTTC.

This clonotype occurred a few times. V is TRBV5-1 and J is TRBJ1-4; 9 nucleotides agree with TRBD1. CDR1 is SGHRS and CDR2 is YFSETQ in the germline V gene. Trimming removed 6 bases from V and 5 bases from J; junction bases left unmatched: 2. This CDR3 has 13 amino acids. The CDR3 nucleotides are TGCGCCAGCAAGACAGGGGGGAATGAAAAACTGTTTTTT. This encodes CASKTGGNEKLFF. Filled out from reference TRBV5-1 and TRBJ1-4, the complete variable domain reads KAGVTQTPRYLIKTRGQQVTLSCSPISGHRSVSWYQQTPGQGLQFLFEYFSETQRNKGNFPGRFSGRQFSNSRSEMNVSTLELGDSALYLCASKTGGNEKLFFGSGTQLSVL.

This clonotype has just one count. The chain employs TRBV10-3 and TRBJ1-1, with unresolved D. The germline V gene encodes CDR1 ENHRY and CDR2 SYGVKD. With 5 bases removed from V and 6 bases from J, the gap between germline ends came to 19 bases. The CDR3 consists of 15 residues. The CDR3, as DNA: TGTGCCATCAGTAAGCCTAAGGGCAGTCAATCTGAAGCTTTCTTT. Its protein is CAISKPKGSQSEAFF.

Many counts were recorded for this clonotype. The chain uses TRBV7-8 and TRBJ1-4, with TRBD1 as a possible D gene (5 bases). V was clipped by 5 bases and J by 0 bases, with 10 bases between them. The CDR3 is 15 residues long. Germline V lookup: CDR1 SGHVS, CDR2 FQNEAQ. The CDR3 sequence: CASSVGTATNEKLFF. Written as DNA, the CDR3 is TGTGCCAGCAGCGTGGGGACGGCAACTAATGAAAAACTGTTTTTT.

There are many counts of this clonotype. This chain joins TRBV7-2 and TRBJ2-3; 11 bases are a match to TRBD2. Germline V gives CDR1 SGHTA, CDR2 FQGNSA. V was pared by 5 bases and J by 4 bases, with 8 bases of the junction left unmatched. This CDR3 has 16 amino acids. The CDR3 here is CASSLLLAGVADTQYF. CDR3 bases: TGTGCCAGCAGCCTCCTACTAGCGGGGGTCGCAGATACGCAGTATTTT.

This clonotype came up once. The chain uses TRBV6-4 and TRBJ1-2, with D hard to call. V was shortened by 2 bases and J by 8 bases, with 9 bases between the two germline ends. CDR3 length equals 12 residues. CDR1 and CDR2 (germline): MRHNA, SNTAGT. CDR3 bases: TGTGCCAGCAGTGACGCGAATTGGGGCTACACCTTC. It translates to CASSDANWGYTF.

The CDR3 bases are TGCAGCGTTCTCGTGGGGAGAAGCTCCTACAATGAGCAGTTCTTC. Translation gives CSVLVGRSSYNEQFF. This chain uses TRBV29-1 with TRBJ2-1, with D possibly being TRBD2 (5 bases). Trimming left V 5 bases short and J 0 bases short, with 14 bases between. CDR3 length: 15 amino acids. Germline V gives CDR1 SQVTM, CDR2 ANQGSEA.

In its sample, this clonotype was seen a few times. The chain is built from TRBV7-6 and TRBJ1-2; unclear D gene. Germline CDR1 SGHVS, CDR2 FNYEAQ. This CDR3 is built from 15 residues. Trimming pared 1 base from V and 0 bases from J, leaving 9 bases between. CDR3 sequence: CASSLEKVTNYGYTF. CDR3 bases: TGTGCCAGCAGCTTAGAGAAGGTTACTAACTATGGCTACACCTTC.

This chain joins TRBV24-1 and TRBJ2-1, with D tentatively TRBD2 (6 bases). Per the germline V gene, CDR1 is KGHDR and CDR2 is SFDVKD. The CDR3 runs to 13 residues. The V and J ends lost 6 bases and 6 bases respectively, with 11 bases between them. For the CDR3, the DNA is TGTGCCACCAGTAATGGGGGAGGCAATGAGCAGTTCTTC. It yields the protein CATSNGGGNEQFF.